This TCR beta chain derives from a study of blood T cell repertoires in COVID-19. Study overall: Acute and convalescent COVID-19 specimens originated in the United States, Italy and Spain. The analysed material was cDNA or gDNA that came from T cells, B-cell-depleted T cells, or PBMCs.

This clone appeared once. Source study methods: The authors estimated nucleated cell counts from reference gene primer amplification. Profiled with immunoSEQ multiplex PCR; TCRdb holds only in-frame clones, not every one. V, J and clone size are taken as reported in that table, and D and trimming were inferred from the DNA itself. The profile shows approximately 110,000 clones, around 89% of them singletons. Germline assignment: CDR1 MNHEY and CDR2 SVGAGI. The ends lost 3 bases at V and 0 bases at J; junction bases unmatched: 7. This CDR3 spans 16 amino acids. The chain combines TRBV6-5 with TRBJ1-1, with 7 nucleotides matching TRBD1. Sequencing used peripheral blood. The receptor comes from a woman older than 75 with acute or convalescent COVID-19. The DNA of the CDR3 is TGTGCCAGCAGTTATGACAGGGCCTCAATGAACACTGAAGCTTTCTTT. This translates into CASSYDRASMNTEAFF.